This TCR beta chain is from a study of T-cell reconstitution after alpha-beta-depleted transplantation in children. The V gene's germline CDR1 is DFQATT and CDR2 SNEGSKA (reference sequence). CDR3 length: 14 residues. J lost 1 base, V lost 5 bases, and 3 bases had no gene match. This sample's TCRbeta library carried unique molecular identifier barcodes. Each CDR3 protein gets one entry after TCRdb re-called the PCR reads with MiXCR. The table has 200,000 to 250,000 distinct CDR3 sequences, roughly a quarter seen once. The chain carries TRBV20-1 and TRBJ2-3; 10 positions agree with TRBD1. The clonotype comes from a female patient aged 2-10 years who had a stem cell transplant for congenital amegakaryocytic thrombocytopenia, so the T cells may come from the graft donor. Specimen: PBMCs, mostly from graft donor cells, collected 360 days after TCRalphabeta/CD19-depleted stem cell transplant. The CDR3 loop reads CSAADRGGTDTQYF. Here the CDR3 DNA reads TGCAGTGCTGCGGACAGGGGGGGCACAGATACGCAGTATTTT.